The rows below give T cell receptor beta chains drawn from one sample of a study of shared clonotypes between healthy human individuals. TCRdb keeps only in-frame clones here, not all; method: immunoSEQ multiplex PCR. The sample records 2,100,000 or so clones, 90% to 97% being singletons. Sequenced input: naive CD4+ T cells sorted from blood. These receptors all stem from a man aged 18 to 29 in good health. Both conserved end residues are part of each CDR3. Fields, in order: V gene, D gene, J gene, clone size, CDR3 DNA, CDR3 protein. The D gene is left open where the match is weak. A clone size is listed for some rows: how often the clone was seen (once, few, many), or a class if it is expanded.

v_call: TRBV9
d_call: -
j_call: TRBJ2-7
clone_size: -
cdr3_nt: TGTGCCAGCAGCGTAGAGGTTGGCTACGAGCAGTACTTC
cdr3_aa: CASSVEVGYEQYF

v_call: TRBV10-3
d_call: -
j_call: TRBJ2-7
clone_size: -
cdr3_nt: TGTGCCATCAGTGAACAGGGTACGTCCTACGAGCAGTACTTC
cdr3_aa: CAISEQGTSYEQYF

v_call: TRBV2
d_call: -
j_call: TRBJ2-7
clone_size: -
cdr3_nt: TGTGCCAGCAGTGAACCAGGGGAGGTTGATGGTTTGTACTTC
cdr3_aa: CASSEPGEVDGLYF

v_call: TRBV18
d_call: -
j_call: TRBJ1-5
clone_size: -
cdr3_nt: TGTGCCAGCTCACCAGTCAGGGAGATTTATCAGCCCCAGCATTTT
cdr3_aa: CASSPVREIYQPQHF

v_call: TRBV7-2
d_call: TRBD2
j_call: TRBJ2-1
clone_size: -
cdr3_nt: TGTGCCAGCAGCCGAGCGGGGGGGCTGGTCAATGAGCAGTTCTTC
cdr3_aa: CASSRAGGLVNEQFF

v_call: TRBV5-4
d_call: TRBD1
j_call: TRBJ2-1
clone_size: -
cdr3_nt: TGTGCCAGCAGCAAGGACAGGGCCTACAATGAGCAGTTCTTC
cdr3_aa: CASSKDRAYNEQFF

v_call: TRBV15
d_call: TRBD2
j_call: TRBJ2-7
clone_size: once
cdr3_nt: TGTGCCACCAGCAGGGGACTAGCGGGAGGGCCCTACGAGCAGTACTTC
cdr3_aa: CATSRGLAGGPYEQYF

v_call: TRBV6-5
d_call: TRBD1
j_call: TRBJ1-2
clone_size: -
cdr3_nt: TGTGCCAGCACACAGGGGGAAGGCTACACCTTC
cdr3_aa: CASTQGEGYTF

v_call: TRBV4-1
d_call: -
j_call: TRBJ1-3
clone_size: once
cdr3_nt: TGCGCCAGCAGCCCCTCCGGCGGCGGAAACACCATATATTTT
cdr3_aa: CASSPSGGGNTIYF

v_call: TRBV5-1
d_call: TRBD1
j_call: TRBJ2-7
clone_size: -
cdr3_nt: TGCGCCAGCAGCTTAACACAGGGGACCCTGGCCGAGCAGTACTTC
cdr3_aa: CASSLTQGTLAEQYF

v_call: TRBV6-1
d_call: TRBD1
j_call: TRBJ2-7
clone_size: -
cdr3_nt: TGTGCCAGCAGTGAGCAAGGGACAGGGGCCTACGAGCAGTACTTC
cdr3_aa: CASSEQGTGAYEQYF

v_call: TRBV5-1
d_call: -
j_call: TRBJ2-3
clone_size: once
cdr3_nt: TGCGCCAGCAGCTTAGGTGATACGCAGTATTTT
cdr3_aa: CASSLGDTQYF

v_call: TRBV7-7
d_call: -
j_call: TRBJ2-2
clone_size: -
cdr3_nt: TGTGCTAGCAGCTTACAGTATAACACCGGGGAGCTGTTTTTT
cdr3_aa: CASSLQYNTGELFF

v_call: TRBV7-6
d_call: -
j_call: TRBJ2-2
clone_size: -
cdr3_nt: TGTGCCAGCAGCTTAGCGTTAAGGTTAGGGGACACCGGGGAGCTGTTTTTT
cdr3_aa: CASSLALRLGDTGELFF

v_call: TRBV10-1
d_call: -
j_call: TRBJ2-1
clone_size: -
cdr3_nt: TGCGCCAGCAGTGAGTCGATATACAATGAGCAGTTCTTC
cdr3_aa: CASSESIYNEQFF

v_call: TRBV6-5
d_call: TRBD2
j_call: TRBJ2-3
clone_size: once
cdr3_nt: TGTGCCAGCAGTTACGCTAGCGGGAGGACCACAGATACGCAGTATTTT
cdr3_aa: CASSYASGRTTDTQYF

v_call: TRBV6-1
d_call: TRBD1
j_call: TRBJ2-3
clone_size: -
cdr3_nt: TGTGCCAGCAGTGGGACAGGGATACGGCTTGAAGATACGCAGTATTTT
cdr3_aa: CASSGTGIRLEDTQYF

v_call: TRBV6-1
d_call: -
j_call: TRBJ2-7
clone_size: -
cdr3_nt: TGTGCCAGCAGTCGGAGCAATCAGGGGCCCTACGAGCAGTACTTC
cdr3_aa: CASSRSNQGPYEQYF

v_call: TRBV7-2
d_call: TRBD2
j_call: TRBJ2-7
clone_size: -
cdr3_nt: TGTGCCAGCAGCTTAGCCTCTAGCGGCCTCCCCTACGAGCAGTACTTC
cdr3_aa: CASSLASSGLPYEQYF

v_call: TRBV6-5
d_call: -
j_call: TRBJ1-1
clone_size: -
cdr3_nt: TGTGCCAGCAGTTCCCTGGGGGGGAACACTGAAGCTTTCTTT
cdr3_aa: CASSSLGGNTEAFF

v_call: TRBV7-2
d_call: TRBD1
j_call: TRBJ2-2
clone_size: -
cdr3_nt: TGTGCCAGCGAGAATTTGGGGACAGGGGGCAGCGGGGAGCTGTTTTTT
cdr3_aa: CASENLGTGGSGELFF

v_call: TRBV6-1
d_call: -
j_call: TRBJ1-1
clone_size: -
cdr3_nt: TGTGCCAGCAGTGAAGTGGGGGGGAACACTGAAGCTTTCTTT
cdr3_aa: CASSEVGGNTEAFF

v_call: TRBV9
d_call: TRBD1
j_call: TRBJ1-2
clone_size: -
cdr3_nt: TGTGCCAGCAGCGCGACCTTGGTGGACTACGAACAGGGGGGCTACACCTTC
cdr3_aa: CASSATLVDYEQGGYTF

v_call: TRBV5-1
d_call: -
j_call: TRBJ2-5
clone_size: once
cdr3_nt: TGCGCCAGCAGCTTTAACGTGGCCGGGGAGACCCAGTACTTC
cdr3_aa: CASSFNVAGETQYF

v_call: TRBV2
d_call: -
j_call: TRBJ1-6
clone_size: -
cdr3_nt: TGTGCCAGCGCAGGTGACCCCTATAATTCACCCCTCCACTTT
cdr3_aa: CASAGDPYNSPLHF

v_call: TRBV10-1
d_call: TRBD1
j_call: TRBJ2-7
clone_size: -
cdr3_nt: TGCGCCAGCAGTAGTTGGGACAGATCCTACGAGCAGTACTTC
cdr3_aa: CASSSWDRSYEQYF

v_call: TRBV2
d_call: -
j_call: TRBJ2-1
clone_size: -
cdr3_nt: TGTGCCAGCAAGGGCGGGAACTCCTACAATGAGCAGTTCTTC
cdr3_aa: CASKGGNSYNEQFF

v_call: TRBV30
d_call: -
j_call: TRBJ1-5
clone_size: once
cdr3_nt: TGTGCCTGGAAAGGTTCTAGCAATCAGCCCCAGCATTTT
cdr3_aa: CAWKGSSNQPQHF

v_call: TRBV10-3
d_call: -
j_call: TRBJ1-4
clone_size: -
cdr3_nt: TGTGCCATCAGTGAGTCCGACTCTAATGAAAAACTGTTTTTT
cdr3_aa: CAISESDSNEKLFF

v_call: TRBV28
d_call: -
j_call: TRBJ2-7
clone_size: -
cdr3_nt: TGTGCCAGCAGTTCGGTATACGAGCAGTACTTC
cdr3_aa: CASSSVYEQYF

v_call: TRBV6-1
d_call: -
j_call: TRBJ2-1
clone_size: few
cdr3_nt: TGTGCCAGCAGTGACGTCCACAATGAGCAGTTCTTC
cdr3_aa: CASSDVHNEQFF

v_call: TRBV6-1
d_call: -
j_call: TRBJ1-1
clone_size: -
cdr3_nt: TGTGCCAGCAGTGAATTTCTTGGCCCGTACACTGAAGCTTTCTTT
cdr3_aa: CASSEFLGPYTEAFF

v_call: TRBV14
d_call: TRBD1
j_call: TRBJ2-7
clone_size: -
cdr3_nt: TGTGCCAGCAGTCGGCAGGGGGCCTACGAGCAGTACTTC
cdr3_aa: CASSRQGAYEQYF

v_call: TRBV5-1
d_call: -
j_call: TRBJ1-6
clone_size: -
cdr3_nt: TGCGCCAGCAGCTTGGACCCGGGGGCAGATTCACCCCTCCACTTT
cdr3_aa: CASSLDPGADSPLHF

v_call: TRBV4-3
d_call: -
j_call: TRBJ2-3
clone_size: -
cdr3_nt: TGCGCCAGCAGCCAAGATCGAGGTCTAGCTGGCGCAGATACGCAGTATTTT
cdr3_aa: CASSQDRGLAGADTQYF

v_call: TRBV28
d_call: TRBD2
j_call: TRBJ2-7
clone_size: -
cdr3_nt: TGTGCCAGCAGTCTTACTCTGACTAGCGGGGGGGCTCGCTACGAGCAGTACTTC
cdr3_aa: CASSLTLTSGGARYEQYF